A selection of T cell receptor beta chains follows, all from one sample in a study of graft-versus-host responses after intestinal transplantation. For these receptors, no antigen is known. Clones were read by immunoSEQ multiplex PCR, and TCRdb kept only the in-frame ones, dropping some. In the table there are around 100,000 clones, roughly 93% of which are singletons. The sequences come from unstimulated CD8+ T cells sorted from spleen or lymph node cells, collected before intestinal transplant. The receptors derive from a human donor who received an intestinal transplant. The CDR3 runs from the conserved cysteine through the conserved F or W. Fields, in order: CDR3 protein, V gene, J gene.

CAWSLTGGYTF,TRBV30,TRBJ1-2
CATSRDRPTNEKLFF,TRBV15,TRBJ1-4
CASSQGQGDTEAFF,TRBV4-1,TRBJ1-1
CSVEYGRGYEQYF,TRBV29-1,TRBJ2-7
CASRMPYSNTEAFF,TRBV19,TRBJ1-1
CVRSEGDF,TRBV7-5,TRBJ2-7
CASSLNPGGINEQYF,TRBV5-1,TRBJ2-7
CASSLEGKGLNTEAFF,TRBV5-4,TRBJ1-1
CASSLPLVDNYNEQFF,TRBV5-6,TRBJ2-1
CASSSGVRHYEQYF,TRBV7-9,TRBJ2-7
CASRQGWGYTF,TRBV6-5,TRBJ1-2
CASSFGETGNQPQHF,TRBV11-2,TRBJ1-5
CSAEEGTGYNYGYTF,TRBV29-1,TRBJ1-2
CASSSIPRQPNYGYTF,TRBV5-1,TRBJ1-2
CAGGTYRNEQFF,TRBV30,TRBJ2-1
CASSPESGTEAFF,TRBV13,TRBJ1-1
CASSMGGNNEQFF,TRBV19,TRBJ2-1
CASSEALQNNQPQHF,TRBV2,TRBJ1-5
CASSQVDRGDEKLFF,TRBV4-1,TRBJ1-4
CASTMGTGNVTEAFF,TRBV19,TRBJ1-1
CASSSATEIYEQYF,TRBV7-9,TRBJ2-7
CSVPGGGGYTF,TRBV29-1,TRBJ1-2
CASSYSTVTGAPEAFF,TRBV6-5,TRBJ1-1
CASSLEGGRADTQYF,TRBV5-1,TRBJ2-3
CASGPLNTEAFF,TRBV5-5,TRBJ1-1
CASSLPGDTQYF,TRBV4-1,TRBJ2-3
CASSQGGLPYEQYF,TRBV4-1,TRBJ2-7
CASSIAGIMGYGYTF,TRBV19,TRBJ1-2
CASSQARAGVAGELFF,TRBV4-2,TRBJ2-2
CASSVEGGSGAFTGELFF,TRBV9,TRBJ2-2
CASSFRQGTNEKLFF,TRBV11-1,TRBJ1-4
CASSGDTGEQFF,TRBV7-9,TRBJ2-1
CASSSGTGTGNTIYF,TRBV27,TRBJ1-3
CASSLWEGSNTEAFF,TRBV4-1,TRBJ1-1
CASSRTSTPMEELFF,TRBV6-6,TRBJ2-2
CASSLLGGVDEQFF,TRBV13,TRBJ2-1
CASSQYVGSNQPQHF,TRBV16,TRBJ1-5
CASSLGFADTAYEQYF,TRBV7-9,TRBJ2-7
CASSTGHGQETQYF,TRBV5-1,TRBJ2-5
CASASGGGPNTGELFF,TRBV12-5,TRBJ2-2
CASSLVQGGYGYTF,TRBV7-9,TRBJ1-2
CASSYGGEGYEQYF,TRBV6-6,TRBJ2-7
CASSLTRGDGVYPSTDTQYF,TRBV5-1,TRBJ2-3
CASSAAARLGTEAFF,TRBV6-1,TRBJ1-1
CASKARDMNTEAFF,TRBV5-1,TRBJ1-1
CASSDSGPGLSGNTIYF,TRBV2,TRBJ1-3
CASSQGGAGDEQFF,TRBV7-9,TRBJ2-1
CALTGGLAGNTEAFF,TRBV7-9,TRBJ1-1
CASSLGQGAAGELFF,TRBV27,TRBJ2-2
CASSFLSYNSPLHF,TRBV6-6,TRBJ1-6
CASSLGQGKIEQYF,TRBV13,TRBJ2-7
CASSQEGGETEAFF,TRBV4-1,TRBJ1-1
CASSGGTGTYEQYF,TRBV4-1,TRBJ2-7
CASSDIGGIYQETQYF,TRBV6-1,TRBJ2-5
CSVKVVVGQDANYGYTF,TRBV29-1,TRBJ1-2